The entry that follows covers one T cell receptor beta chain sequence. Its specificity is not known. The sample belongs to a study of T cells after yellow fever vaccination. This CDR3 comprises 14 residues. Germline values: CDR1 MNHEY, CDR2 SVGEGT. The V segment lost 5 bases and the J segment 6 bases; nucleotides outside the gene matches: 8. Researchers made TCR cDNA using 5'RACE template switching, and this step added a universal primer site and UMIs. TCRdb reprocessed the 5' RACE reads with MiXCR, giving one entry per CDR3 protein. Of about 400,000 distinct CDR3 sequences in the sample, around a tenth are singletons; the top ten hold less than 20%. Study-wide points: Researchers noted that a small share of clonotypes showed up in both CD4 and CD8 compartments. Most primary-vaccination clones recurred post-booster (just under 98% CD4, about 87% CD8). The presence of abundant clonotypes contaminating from the bulk population was possible in FACS-sorted repertoires.

The sequence was obtained from a man in his late teens or twenties who received the YFV17D yellow fever vaccine. The J gene is TRBJ2-7, the V gene TRBV6-2 or TRBV6-3; 9 bases are shared with TRBD1. The source material was PBMCs, sampled on the day of the first yellow fever vaccination. Here the CDR3 reads CASSRGQGAFEQYF. The CDR3, as DNA: TGTGCCAGCAGTCGGGGACAGGGAGCTTTCGAGCAGTACTTC.